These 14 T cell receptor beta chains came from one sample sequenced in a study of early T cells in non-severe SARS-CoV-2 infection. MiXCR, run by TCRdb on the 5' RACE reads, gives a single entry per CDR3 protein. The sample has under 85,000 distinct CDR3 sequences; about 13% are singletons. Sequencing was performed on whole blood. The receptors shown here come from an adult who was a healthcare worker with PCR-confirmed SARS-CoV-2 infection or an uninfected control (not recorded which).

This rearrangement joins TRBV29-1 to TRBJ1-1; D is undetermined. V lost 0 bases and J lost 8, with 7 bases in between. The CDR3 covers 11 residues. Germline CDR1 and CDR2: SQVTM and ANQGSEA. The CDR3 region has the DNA TGCAGCGTTGAAGAGGCAGGAGAAGCTTTCTTT. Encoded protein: CSVEEAGEAFF.

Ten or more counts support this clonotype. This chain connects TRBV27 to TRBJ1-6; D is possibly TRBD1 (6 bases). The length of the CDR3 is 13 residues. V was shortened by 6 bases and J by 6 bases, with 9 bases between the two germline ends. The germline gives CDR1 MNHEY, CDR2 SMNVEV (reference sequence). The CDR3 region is CASRRTANSPLHF. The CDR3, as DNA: TGTGCCAGCAGGAGGACAGCTAATTCACCCCTCCACTTT.

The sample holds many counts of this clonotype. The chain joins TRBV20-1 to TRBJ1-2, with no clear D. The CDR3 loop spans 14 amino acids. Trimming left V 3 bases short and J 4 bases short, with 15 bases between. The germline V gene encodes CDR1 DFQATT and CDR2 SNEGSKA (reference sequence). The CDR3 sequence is CSASPAGFGYGYTF. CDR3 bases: TGCAGTGCTAGTCCGGCCGGGTTTGGCTATGGCTACACCTTC.

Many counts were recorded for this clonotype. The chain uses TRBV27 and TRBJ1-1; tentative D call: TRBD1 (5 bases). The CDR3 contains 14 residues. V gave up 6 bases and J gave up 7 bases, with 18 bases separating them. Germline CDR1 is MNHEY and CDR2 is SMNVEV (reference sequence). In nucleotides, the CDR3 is TGTGCCAGCAGGGACCCAAGACAGACAAGTGAAGCTTTCTTT. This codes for CASRDPRQTSEAFF.

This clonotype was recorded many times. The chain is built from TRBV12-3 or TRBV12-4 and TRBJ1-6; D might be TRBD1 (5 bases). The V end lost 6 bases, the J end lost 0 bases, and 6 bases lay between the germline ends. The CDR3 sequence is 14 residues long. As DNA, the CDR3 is TGTGCCAGCAGGCAGGGCTCCTATAATTCACCCCTCCACTTT. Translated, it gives CASRQGSYNSPLHF.

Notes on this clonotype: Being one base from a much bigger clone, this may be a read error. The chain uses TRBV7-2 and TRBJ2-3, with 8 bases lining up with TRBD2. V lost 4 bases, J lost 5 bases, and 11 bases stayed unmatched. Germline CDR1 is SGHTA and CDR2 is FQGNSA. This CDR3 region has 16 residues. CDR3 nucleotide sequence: TGTGCCAGCAGCTCCTACGGCGGGGGGCTCGTAGATACGCAGTATTTT. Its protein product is CASSSYGGGLVDTQYF.

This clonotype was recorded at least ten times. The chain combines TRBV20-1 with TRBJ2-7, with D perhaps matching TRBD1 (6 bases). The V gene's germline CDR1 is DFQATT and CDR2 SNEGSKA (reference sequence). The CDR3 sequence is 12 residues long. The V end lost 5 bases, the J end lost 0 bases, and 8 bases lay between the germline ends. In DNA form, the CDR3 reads TGCAGTGCTCCGGACAGCTCCTACGAGCAGTACTTC. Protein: CSAPDSSYEQYF.

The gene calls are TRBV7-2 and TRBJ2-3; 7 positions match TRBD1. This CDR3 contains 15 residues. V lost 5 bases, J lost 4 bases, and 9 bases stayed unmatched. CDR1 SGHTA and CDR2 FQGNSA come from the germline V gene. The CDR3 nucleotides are TGTGCCAGCAGCCGGTCGACAGGGTCGGCAGATACGCAGTATTTT. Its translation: CASSRSTGSADTQYF.

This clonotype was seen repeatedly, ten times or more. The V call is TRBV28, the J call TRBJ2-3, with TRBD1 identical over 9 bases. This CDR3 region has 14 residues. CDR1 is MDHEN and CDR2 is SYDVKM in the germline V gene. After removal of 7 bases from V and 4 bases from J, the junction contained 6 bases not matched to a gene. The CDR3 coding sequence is TGTGCCAGCATTCGACAGGGGGTAGCAGATACGCAGTATTTT. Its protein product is CASIRQGVADTQYF.

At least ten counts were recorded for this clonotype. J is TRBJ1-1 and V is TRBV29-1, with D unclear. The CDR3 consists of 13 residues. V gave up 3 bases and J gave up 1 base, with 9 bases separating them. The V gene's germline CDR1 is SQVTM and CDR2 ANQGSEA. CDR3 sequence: CSVDGWPNTEAFF. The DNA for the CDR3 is TGCAGCGTTGACGGGTGGCCGAACACTGAAGCTTTCTTT.

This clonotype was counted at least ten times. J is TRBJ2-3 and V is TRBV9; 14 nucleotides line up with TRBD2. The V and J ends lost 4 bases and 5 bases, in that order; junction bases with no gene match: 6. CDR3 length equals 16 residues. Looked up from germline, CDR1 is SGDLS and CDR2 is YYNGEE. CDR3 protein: CASSPIGLAGGDTQYF. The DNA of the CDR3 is TGTGCCAGCAGCCCAATAGGACTAGCGGGAGGAGATACGCAGTATTTT. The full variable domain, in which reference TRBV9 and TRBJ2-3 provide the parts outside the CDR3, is DSGVTQTPKHLITATGQRVTLRCSPRSGDLSVYWYQQSLDQGLQFLIQYYNGEERAKGNILERFSAQQFPDLHSELNLSSLELGDSALYFCASSPIGLAGGDTQYFGPGTRLTVL.

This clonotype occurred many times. CDR3 loop: CASLGDEQYF. CDR3 bases: TGTGCCAGCCTAGGGGACGAGCAGTACTTC. The rearrangement uses TRBV11-2 and TRBJ2-7; the D gene is possibly TRBD1 (5 bases). CDR3 length: 10 residues. The V end lost 8 bases, the J end lost 5 bases, and 7 bases lay between the germline ends. Germline CDR1 reads SGHAT; CDR2 reads FQNNGV.

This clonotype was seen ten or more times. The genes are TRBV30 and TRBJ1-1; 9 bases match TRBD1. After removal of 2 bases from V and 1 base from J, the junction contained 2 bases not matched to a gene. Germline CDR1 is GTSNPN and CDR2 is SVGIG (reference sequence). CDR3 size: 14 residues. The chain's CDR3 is CAWSSDRGNTEAFF. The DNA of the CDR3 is TGTGCCTGGAGTTCGGACAGGGGGAACACTGAAGCTTTCTTT.

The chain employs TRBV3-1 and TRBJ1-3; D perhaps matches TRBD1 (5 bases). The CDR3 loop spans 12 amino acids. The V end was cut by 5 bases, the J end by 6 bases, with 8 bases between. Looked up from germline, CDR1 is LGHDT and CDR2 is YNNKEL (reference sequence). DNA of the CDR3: TGTGCCAGCAGCTACAGGAAAAACACCATATATTTT. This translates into CASSYRKNTIYF.